The 24 T cell receptor delta chains given below trace back to one sample, sequenced in a study of Vδ1+ human thymocytes. What these receptors recognize is not known. Sequences come from RNA converted to cDNA by reverse transcription. Pooled V-gene forward primers with one constant-region reverse primer generated the CDR3 amplicons by multiplex PCR. TCRdb fed the multiplex PCR reads to CATT. The table lists roughly 55,000 delta-chain clones, more than 15% of them singletons. Findings of the study overall: Highly polyclonal TRG and TRD repertoires with Gaussian CDR3 length distributions appeared in thymus.

The source material was Vdelta1+ gamma-delta thymocytes from the thymus. Subset specified: FACS-sorted CD3+ TCRalphabeta- TCRVdelta1+ TCRVdelta2- thymocytes. These receptor sequences come from a boy under three years old who had congenital heart surgery.

J is TRDJ1 and V is TRDV1; the D gene could be TRDD2 or TRDD3 (6 bases each). The germline gives CDR1 TSWWSYY, CDR2 QGS. The CDR3 runs 20 residues. Trimming stripped 5 bases from V and 0 bases from J, with 28 bases between. The CDR3 nucleotides read TGTGCTCTTGGGCACATCTTCCTGCGAAGGGGATCGTCGTACACCGATAAACTCATCTTT. Translated: CALGHIFLRRGSSYTDKLIF.

The chain links TRDV2 to TRDJ1; 13 bases are shared with TRDD3. J lost 4 bases, V lost 3 bases, and 34 bases had no gene match. Per germline, CDR1 GEAIGNYY and CDR2 EKD. The CDR3 runs 25 residues. CDR3 DNA: TGTGCCTGTGACTCGGTACCGGCCAACGCACTAGGCAATACTGGGGGATACGCCGGCCTCGATAAACTCATCTTT. Its protein is CACDSVPANALGNTGGYAGLDKLIF.

This clone was counted between two and nine times. This chain links TRDV1 with TRDJ1; 8 bases are a match to TRDD3. The length of the CDR3 is 21 residues. The ends lost 4 bases at V and 1 base at J; junction bases unmatched: 23. CDR1 is TSWWSYY, CDR2 QGS, per germline. The CDR3 spells CALGGSVCDRGIRAATDKLIF. CDR3 DNA: TGTGCTCTTGGGGGATCAGTCTGTGATCGAGGGATACGCGCGGCCACCGATAAACTCATCTTT.

There are a few counts of this clone. This chain joins TRDV1 and TRDJ1; D perhaps matches TRDD3 (5 bases). The germline V gene has CDR1 TSWWSYY and CDR2 QGS. With 3 bases removed from V and 0 bases from J, the gap between germline ends came to 11 bases. CDR3 length: 15 amino acids. The CDR3, as DNA: TGTGCTCTTGGGGACCACTGGTCCCACACCGATAAACTCATCTTT. It yields the protein CALGDHWSHTDKLIF.

This clone has just one count. Other DNA sequences within the sample encode an identical CDR3. This chain connects TRDV1 to TRDJ1; 12 positions agree with TRDD3. Germline assignment: CDR1 TSWWSYY and CDR2 QGS. Losses at the gene ends were 1 base for V and 0 bases for J; bases not matched to a gene: 15. The CDR3 spans 21 residues. CDR3 bases: TGTGCTCTTGGGGAACCGACGTACTGGGGGATACCATGGGCCTACACCGATAAACTCATCTTT. Its protein is CALGEPTYWGIPWAYTDKLIF.

This chain uses TRDV1 with TRDJ1; maybe TRDD3 (6 bases). This CDR3 contains 15 residues. V was clipped by 4 bases and J by 6 bases, with 18 bases between them. Germline V CDR1 and CDR2: TSWWSYY, QGS. The CDR3 reads CALGVPTWGPYKLIF. CDR3 nucleotides: TGTGCTCTTGGGGTTCCAACATGGGGGCCTTATAAACTCATCTTT.

This clone was picked up a small number of times. A junction end diverges from the germline sequence, so it may reflect a read error. The sample contains more than one DNA sequence encoding this CDR3. V gene TRDV1 combines with J gene TRDJ1; 11 bases are a match to TRDD3. The germline CDR1 and CDR2 sequences are TSWWSYY and QGS. The CDR3 extends over 20 amino acids. Written as DNA, the CDR3 is TGCGCTCTTGGGGAAATCCTGGGGGCGTCCTGGGGGATACTAGGCGATAAACTCATCTTT. This gives the protein CALGEILGASWGILGDKLIF.

The chain has TRDV3 and TRDJ1; weak D call: TRDD3 (6 bases). Trimming took 3 bases from V and 2 from J, leaving 31 bases between them. CDR1 and CDR2 (germline): TVYSNPD, GDNSRS (reference sequence). The CDR3 runs to 19 residues. As DNA, the CDR3 is TGTGCCTTGACGTCTGGGGCCTTGTGGTATTGGGGACCGACCGATAAACTCATCTTT. Residues: CALTSGALWYWGPTDKLIF.

There are a few counts of this clone. The rearrangement uses TRDV1 and TRDJ1; tentatively, D is TRDD3 (7 bases). The V gene lost 0 bases and the J gene lost 7 bases, with 36 bases spanning the gap. CDR3 length equals 22 residues. CDR1 is TSWWSYY and CDR2 is QGS in the germline V gene. The CDR3 region has the DNA TGTGCTCTTGGGGAACTACAGGGAAGCACTTCCTCGTACTGGGGACCGTGGCGTAAACTCATCTTT. Its translation: CALGELQGSTSSYWGPWRKLIF.

The chain uses TRDV1 and TRDJ1, with 9 bases identical to TRDD3. CDR1 is TSWWSYY and CDR2 is QGS in the germline V gene. V shed 2 bases and J 0 bases; nucleotides not matched to a gene: 7. The CDR3 covers 17 residues. CDR3 sequence: CALGESFLGDYTDKLIF. CDR3 nucleotide sequence: TGTGCTCTTGGGGAATCATTCCTGGGGGATTACACCGATAAACTCATCTTT.

J is TRDJ1 and V is TRDV1; 9 bases match TRDD2. Germline V CDR1 and CDR2: TSWWSYY, QGS. The J segment lost 2 bases and the V segment lost 4 bases, leaving 29 bases of the junction unmatched. This CDR3 comprises 23 residues. In nucleotides, the CDR3 is TGTGCTCTTGGGGCCCCCCCTTCCTACGGATCGGGGTGCCCGGGGGATCATACCGATAAACTCATCTTT. It codes for CALGAPPSYGSGCPGDHTDKLIF.

The genes are TRDV1 and TRDJ1; TRDD3 is a possible D gene (5 bases). V dropped 0 bases and J dropped 2 bases, with 25 bases sitting between them. CDR1 TSWWSYY and CDR2 QGS come from the germline V gene. The CDR3 consists of 20 residues. The CDR3 spells CALGELRAAPGWWGTDKLIF. CDR3 DNA: TGTGCTCTTGGGGAACTAAGAGCGGCTCCGGGGTGGTGGGGAACCGATAAACTCATCTTT.

The chain combines TRDV1 with TRDJ1; TRDD3 agrees at 12 bases. Germline V gene lookup returns CDR1 TSWWSYY and CDR2 QGS. J was trimmed by 3 bases and V by 2 bases; bases with no gene match: 22. The CDR3 covers 22 residues. The CDR3 spells CALGERIPTYTGGYPLSDKLIF. The DNA for the CDR3 is TGTGCTCTTGGGGAAAGGATTCCTACCTATACTGGGGGATACCCCCTCTCCGATAAACTCATCTTT.

The chain employs TRDV1 and TRDJ1; 8 bases are a match to TRDD3. Germline CDR1 TSWWSYY, CDR2 QGS. The ends lost 1 base at V and 0 bases at J; junction bases unmatched: 40. The CDR3 covers 28 residues. The CDR3 protein is CALGERKSARFPSPSVLGGRRYTDKLIF. DNA for the CDR3: TGTGCTCTTGGGGAACGGAAATCAGCCCGATTCCCCTCACCCTCCGTACTGGGGGGCCGCCGTTACACCGATAAACTCATCTTT.

This clone has just a few counts. The J gene is TRDJ1, the V gene TRDV1; D is ambiguous. CDR3 length equals 19 residues. Trimming stripped 0 bases from V and 0 bases from J, with 20 bases between. Looked up from germline, CDR1 is TSWWSYY and CDR2 is QGS. The CDR3 coding sequence is TGTGCTCTTGGGGAACTTCCGTATCCCCCCTCGGGGTACACCGATAAACTCATCTTT. It codes for CALGELPYPPSGYTDKLIF.

This clone has just a few counts. The rearrangement uses TRDV1 and TRDJ1, with 9 positions matching TRDD3. V trimming: 2 bases; J trimming: 7 bases; junction bases outside the gene matches: 17. The CDR3 extends over 18 amino acids. Germline V lookup: CDR1 TSWWSYY, CDR2 QGS. The CDR3 sequence is CALGEDVGGYFRSAKLIF. CDR3 DNA sequence: TGTGCTCTTGGGGAAGACGTTGGGGGATATTTTCGGAGTGCTAAACTCATCTTT.

Of note for this clone: Mismatch with germline at one junction end may stem from a read error. The chain uses TRDV1 and TRDJ1, with a weak D call TRDD3 (6 bases). This CDR3 is 13 amino acids long. CDR1 and CDR2 from the germline V gene are TSWWSYY and QGS. The CDR3 DNA is TGCTCTGGGACTGGGAGAGAGTCAGATAAACTCATCTTT. Its protein product is CSGTGRESDKLIF.

The chain employs TRDV1 and TRDJ1; 8 positions match TRDD3. The V gene end was trimmed by 1 base and the J gene end by 0 bases; junction bases not matched to a gene: 28. CDR1 is TSWWSYY and CDR2 is QGS in the germline V gene. The CDR3 has 24 residues. CDR3 sequence (DNA): TGTGCTCTTGGGGAACAGAGTGGGGACCTTCCCATTTCTTACTGGGGGTTATACACCGATAAACTCATCTTT. Translated: CALGEQSGDLPISYWGLYTDKLIF.

The chain employs TRDV1 and TRDJ1, with 10 bases aligning to TRDD3. After removal of 9 bases from V and 1 base from J, the junction contained 14 bases not matched to a gene. Germline-derived CDR1 and CDR2 are TSWWSYY and QGS. This CDR3 spans 17 amino acids. The CDR3, as DNA: TGTGCTCTCCTCCTAGGGCCCTGGGGGATAGTCACCGATAAACTCATCTTT. This codes for CALLLGPWGIVTDKLIF.

This clone occurred a few times. The chain uses TRDV1 and TRDJ1; TRDD3 matches at 13 bases. V shed 3 bases, J shed 1 base, and the junction held 23 bases outside the gene matches. This CDR3 contains 23 residues. Germline CDR1 and CDR2: TSWWSYY and QGS. This chain's CDR3 is CALGDAFPLRSLLGDTRTDKLIF. For the CDR3, the DNA is TGTGCTCTTGGGGACGCCTTCCCCCTCAGGTCCTTACTGGGGGATACGCGCACCGATAAACTCATCTTT.

The genes are TRDV1 and TRDJ1, with 8 bases that match TRDD3. The trim removed 0 bases at V and 0 bases at J, leaving 21 bases unmatched. The length of the CDR3 is 22 residues. Germline CDR1 is TSWWSYY and CDR2 is QGS. The CDR3 bases are TGTGCTCTTGGGGAACTTAAGCAGCTGCCTTACTGGGGGCCTCCGTACACCGATAAACTCATCTTT. Translating gives CALGELKQLPYWGPPYTDKLIF.

The chain recombines TRDV1 with TRDJ1; TRDD3 matches at 13 bases. Per germline, CDR1 TSWWSYY and CDR2 QGS. The CDR3 is 20 amino acids. V dropped 1 base and J dropped 7; count of bases not matched to a gene: 18. The CDR3 region is CALGERESGPYWGIRTKLIF. The CDR3 region has the DNA TGTGCTCTTGGGGAACGAGAATCCGGACCCTACTGGGGGATACGGACTAAACTCATCTTT.

A few counts support this clone. The V and J genes are TRDV1 and TRDJ1, with TRDD3 matching 9 bases. The J segment lost 8 bases and the V segment lost 2 bases, leaving 21 bases of the junction unmatched. CDR3 size: 19 residues. Germline CDR1 TSWWSYY, CDR2 QGS. The CDR3 loop is CALGESATDDTGGPLKLIF. CDR3 bases: TGTGCTCTTGGGGAATCCGCTACGGACGATACTGGGGGACCCCTAAAACTCATCTTT.

The J gene is TRDJ1, the V gene TRDV1, with 11 positions matching TRDD3. Trimming cost V 4 bases and J 0 bases; bases outside gene matches: 10. The CDR3 totals 18 residues. CDR1 and CDR2 from the germline V gene are TSWWSYY and QGS. The CDR3 region is CALGGVTGGYRDTDKLIF. The CDR3 DNA sequence: TGTGCTCTTGGGGGAGTTACTGGGGGATATAGGGACACCGATAAACTCATCTTT.